The 15 T cell receptor beta chains presented below share a single source sample, sequenced in a study of CD8 T cells in ankylosing spondylitis. Regarding the study as a whole: What appeared characteristic of ankylosing spondylitis blood was a TCR beta motif of under 10 highly homologous variants.

TCRdb passed the 5' RACE reads through MiXCR, listing each CDR3 protein once. The table has some 800,000 distinct CDR3 sequences, 12% seen once. The antigens for these receptors are not known. Sequencing used blood, either unsorted or a sorted T cell fraction (not recorded which). The receptors here all came from a male donor with ankylosing spondylitis.

This clonotype was detected many times. The chain employs TRBV12-3 or TRBV12-4 and TRBJ1-2; D is undetermined. With 7 bases removed from V and 1 base from J, the gap between germline ends came to 10 bases. This CDR3 is 13 amino acids long. CDR3 region: CASNGRYNYGYTF. CDR3 bases: TGTGCCAGCAACGGACGGTATAACTATGGCTACACCTTC.

This clonotype was found a few times. The V gene is TRBV28, the J gene TRBJ1-5; a weak D match, TRBD1 (5 bases). This CDR3 contains 14 residues. CDR1 MDHEN and CDR2 SYDVKM come from the germline V gene. Trimming removed 6 bases from V and 7 bases from J, with 16 bases in between. CDR3 protein: CASSPSRTTQPQHF. The CDR3 DNA sequence: TGTGCCAGCAGCCCGAGTCGGACAACACAGCCCCAGCATTTT. Full variable domain (rest looked up from reference TRBV28 and TRBJ1-5): DVKVTQSSRYLVKRTGEKVFLECVQDMDHENMFWYRQDPGLGLRLIYFSYDVKMKEKGDIPEGYSVSREKKERFSLILESASTNQTSMYLCASSPSRTTQPQHFGDGTRLSIL.

This clonotype has a handful of counts. This chain connects TRBV5-1 to TRBJ2-7; D not resolved. Looked up from germline, CDR1 is SGHRS and CDR2 is YFSETQ. The CDR3 length is 15 residues. Trimming pared 0 bases from V and 0 bases from J, leaving 10 bases between. CDR3 coding DNA: TGCGCCAGCAGCTTGGGGACGGTCGGCTCCTACGAGCAGTACTTC. Its translation is CASSLGTVGSYEQYF.

The chain couples TRBV7-6 to TRBJ2-4; TRBD1 matches 7 bases. V trimming: 2 bases; J trimming: 8 bases; junction bases outside the gene matches: 12. CDR3 length: 16 residues. Germline-derived CDR1 and CDR2 are SGHVS and FNYEAQ. As DNA, the CDR3 is TGTGCCAGCAGCTTATTTTCTGTGGCAGGGGGTGACATTCAGTACTTC. Translation: CASSLFSVAGGDIQYF.

This chain joins TRBV9 and TRBJ2-7, with 9 bases matching TRBD2. This CDR3 is 14 amino acids long. Trimming removed 4 bases from V and 6 bases from J; junction bases left unmatched: 8. Per the germline V gene, CDR1 is SGDLS and CDR2 is YYNGEE. CDR3 sequence (DNA): TGTGCCAGCAGCTCGGGACTAGCCGAGGGCGAGCAGTACTTC. Translation: CASSSGLAEGEQYF. Looking up the rest from reference TRBV9 and TRBJ2-7 gives the full variable domain: DSGVTQTPKHLITATGQRVTLRCSPRSGDLSVYWYQQSLDQGLQFLIQYYNGEERAKGNILERFSAQQFPDLHSELNLSSLELGDSALYFCASSSGLAEGEQYFGPGTRLTVT.

This clonotype showed up just once. This may come from a read error, since a much larger clone is one base off. The chain combines TRBV4-3 with TRBJ1-4, with D perhaps matching TRBD1 (5 bases). Germline values: CDR1 LGHNA, CDR2 YSLEER. The CDR3 runs 18 residues. V lost 4 bases and J 6 bases, leaving 24 bases between the germline ends. The CDR3 DNA follows: TGCGCCAGCAGCCCCAGGGAATTGGACGCAGGGCTTTATGAAAAACTGTTTTTT. Its protein product is CASSPRELDAGLYEKLFF.

This clonotype was seen only a few times. The chain combines TRBV5-6 with TRBJ2-5; D uncertain. The germline V gene has CDR1 SGHDT and CDR2 YYEEEE. The ends were cut back, 0 bases at V and 11 bases at J, with 8 bases in the middle. The CDR3 loop spans 11 amino acids. CDR3 DNA: TGTGCCAGCAGCTTGGGACCGCAACAGTACTTC. This codes for CASSLGPQQYF.

The chain is built from TRBV30 and TRBJ2-2; D remains unclear. The CDR3 contains 11 residues. The V end lost 0 bases, the J end lost 8 bases, and 4 bases lay between the germline ends. Germline V gene lookup returns CDR1 GTSNPN and CDR2 SVGIG (reference sequence). The CDR3 loop is CAWSVGGELFF. In DNA form, the CDR3 reads TGTGCCTGGAGTGTAGGAGGGGAGCTGTTTTTT.

This clonotype was seen a few times. The chain combines TRBV20-1 with TRBJ2-5, with TRBD2 identical over 7 bases. The CDR3 length is 14 residues. Germline values: CDR1 DFQATT, CDR2 SNEGSKA (reference sequence). Losses at the gene ends were 3 bases for V and 0 bases for J; bases not matched to a gene: 4. The CDR3: CSASPRGDQETQYF. DNA for the CDR3: TGCAGTGCTAGCCCCCGGGGGGACCAAGAGACCCAGTACTTC.

In regard to this clonotype: Its ends do not fully match the called genes, so a read error is possible. The V and J genes are TRBV20-1 and TRBJ1-4, with 8 bases matching TRBD1. Germline V gene data show CDR1 as DFQATT and CDR2 as SNEGSKA (reference sequence). CDR3 size: 14 residues. Here the CDR3 DNA reads TGCGGTGCACGCGTGACAGGGGATAATGAAAAACTGTTTTTT. Protein: CGARVTGDNEKLFF.

This clonotype was seen more than once but under ten times. The J gene is TRBJ2-5, the V gene TRBV5-5, with D perhaps TRBD1 (7 bases). CDR3 length: 14 residues. The V and J ends lost 2 bases and 4 bases respectively, with 12 bases between them. Germline V gives CDR1 SGHKS, CDR2 YYEKEE (reference sequence). The CDR3: CASSFRQGGETQYF. CDR3 coding DNA: TGTGCCAGCAGCTTTAGACAGGGAGGAGAGACCCAGTACTTC.

This clonotype was detected only a few times. The chain joins TRBV15 to TRBJ2-1; D possibly corresponds to TRBD2 (6 bases). Deletions cut 1 base from V and 0 bases from J, with 10 bases between. CDR1 and CDR2 from the germline V gene are LNHNV and YYDKDF (reference sequence). CDR3 length equals 16 residues. The CDR3 coding sequence is TGTGCCACCAGCAGAGTTGGGGGGAGCTCCTACAATGAGCAGTTCTTC. It codes for CATSRVGGSSYNEQFF.

This clonotype has just a few counts. The CDR3 loop is CSAREGTLEAFF. The CDR3 nucleotides are TGCAGTGCTAGAGAGGGGACCCTTGAAGCTTTCTTT. V is TRBV20-1 and J is TRBJ1-1, with D perhaps TRBD1 (5 bases). The CDR3 has 12 residues. Germline CDR1 is DFQATT and CDR2 is SNEGSKA (reference sequence). V gave up 0 bases and J gave up 7 bases, with 9 bases separating them.

Ten or more counts support this clonotype. The chain couples TRBV29-1 to TRBJ2-7; 10 bases match TRBD2. From germline, CDR1 is SQVTM and CDR2 ANQGSEA. This CDR3 is 15 amino acids long. V was pared by 2 bases and J by 0 bases, with 4 bases of the junction left unmatched. The CDR3: CSVETLAGASYEQYF. CDR3 nucleotides: TGCAGCGTTGAAACGCTAGCGGGGGCCTCCTACGAGCAGTACTTC.

The genes are TRBV28 and TRBJ2-3; 7 bases are shared with TRBD2. This CDR3 region has 15 residues. CDR1 and CDR2 (germline): MDHEN, SYDVKM. V lost 6 bases and J lost 0; bases outside the gene matches: 6. Here the CDR3 reads CASSWGGTSTDTQYF. The CDR3 region has the DNA TGTGCCAGCAGCTGGGGGGGAACTAGCACAGATACGCAGTATTTT.